This TCR beta chain was observed in a study of vaccination and CD4 T cells after COVID-19. Across the whole study: It was a median about 92 days after diagnosis, with a range of 35 to 161, that post-COVID samples were drawn. Researchers treated cells with overlapping spike peptides taken from SARS-CoV-2, HCoV-NL63, HCoV-OC43 and HCoV-229E.

Trimming left V 5 bases short and J 3 bases short, with 10 bases between. Germline CDR1 SGHTA, CDR2 FQGTGA. CDR3 size: 13 residues. In the case of this clonotype: What it binds is not known.

Treatment given: approximately 10-day PBMC culture with coronavirus spike peptide pools or control peptides (ViraFEST assay). ViraFEST used peptide pools to expand antigen-specific T cells and subsequently sequenced their TCRs. Fewer than 2.5 million PBMCs per well were cultured with roughly 9.6 IU/ml IL-2 and 8.5 to 10 ug/ml peptide pools. Sequencing of the DNA from cultured CD4+ T cells was carried out with the Oncomine TCR Beta short-read assay. In TCRdb, the PCR reads were re-called with MiXCR into one record per CDR3 protein. The profile shows roughly 25,000 distinct CDR3 sequences, 58% of them singletons.

This TCR came from a human donor who had recovered from COVID-19. This sequence joins TRBV7-3 and TRBJ1-2; D is unresolved. Source material: CD4+ T cells from blood, cultured in vitro. CDR3 region: CASSTFGYYGYTF. The DNA for the CDR3 is TGTGCCAGCAGCACATTCGGATACTATGGCTACACCTTC.